The rows below give T cell receptor beta chains drawn from one sample of a study of beta chain features in type 1 diabetes. Repertoires were generated with immunoSEQ multiplex PCR, while TCRdb's copy carries only in-frame clones and drops some. The table lists some 220,000 clones, roughly 11% of them singletons. Source material: central memory CD4+ T cells from blood. The receptors were sampled from a man aged 18 to 29 in good health. CDR3s include the opening cysteine and the closing phenylalanine or tryptophan. A D gene is named only where the DNA matches it firmly. The size of a clone is reported for some rows only, either as once, few or many, or as a class for expanded clones.

V gene	clone size	J gene	D gene	CDR3 DNA	CDR3 protein
TRBV19	many	TRBJ2-1	TRBD2	TGTGCCAGTAGTATAGGGGGAGCGGGAGCGTGGCAGTTCTTC	CASSIGGAGAWQFF
TRBV29-1	many	TRBJ2-7	TRBD2	TGCAGCGTTGAAGGCCGGACTAGCGGGAGATTTGAGCAGTACTTC	CSVEGRTSGRFEQYF
TRBV29-1	many	TRBJ1-1	NA	TGCAGCGTTGGTTCCAGCACTGAAGCTTTCTTT	CSVGSSTEAFF
TRBV7-2	NA	TRBJ1-1	NA	TGTGCCAGCAGCGCACAGGGTGGGTCTGAAGCTTTCTTT	CASSAQGGSEAFF
TRBV2	many	TRBJ1-1	NA	TGTGCCAGCAGGACCGAAAAAGCTTTCTTT	CASRTEKAFF
TRBV30	NA	TRBJ2-7	NA	TGTGCCTGGAGCCCCCAGGACAGCTACGAGCAGTACTTC	CAWSPQDSYEQYF
TRBV30	NA	TRBJ1-2	NA	TGTGCCTGGAGTGAGGGAGGCTACTATGGCTACACCTTC	CAWSEGGYYGYTF
TRBV5-1	few	TRBJ2-7	NA	TGCGCCAGCAGCTTGGGCCTTGGTGGGAGTGTTTACGAGCAGTACTTC	CASSLGLGGSVYEQYF
TRBV25-1	few	TRBJ2-6	NA	TGTGCCAGCAGTGAATCGGGTTCTGGGGCCAACGTCCTGACTTTC	CASSESGSGANVLTF
TRBV25-1	few	TRBJ2-7	NA	TGTGCCAGCAGTGCCCACTCGGGACAGTACTTC	CASSAHSGQYF
TRBV18	NA	TRBJ2-3	NA	TGTGCCAGCTCACCCAACAGGGAAGCGCAGTATTTT	CASSPNREAQYF
TRBV4-2	NA	TRBJ2-1	NA	TGTGCCAGCAGCTCTCCCGAGAAGGGCCCTCACTACAATGAGCAGTTCTTC	CASSSPEKGPHYNEQFF
TRBV9	NA	TRBJ2-7	NA	TGTGCCAGCAGCGGTCCCAACACCTACGAGCAGTACTTC	CASSGPNTYEQYF
TRBV30	NA	TRBJ1-1	TRBD1	TGTGCCTGGTGTAAGGACAGGGTGAGCACTGAAGCTTTCTTT	CAWCKDRVSTEAFF
TRBV6-6	few	TRBJ2-7	NA	TGTGCCAGCAGTTACACGGGGGAGACGAGCAGTACGGCGTTC	CASSYTGETSSTAF
TRBV30	NA	TRBJ2-3	NA	TGTGCCTGGAGTGTGGGAGATACGCAGTATTTT	CAWSVGDTQYF
TRBV6-5	many	TRBJ2-3	TRBD2	TGTGCCAGCAGTTACTCGGCTAGCGGGCATACAGATACGCAGTATTTT	CASSYSASGHTDTQYF
TRBV7-9	few	TRBJ2-1	TRBD2	TGTGCCAGCAGCCCCCGGCGGGGGGGCTCCTACAATGAGCAGTTCTTC	CASSPRRGGSYNEQFF
TRBV7-8	few	TRBJ2-3	TRBD2	TGTGCCAGCAGCTTAGTCCTAGCGGCAGGCACAGATACGCAGTATTTT	CASSLVLAAGTDTQYF
TRBV19	few	TRBJ2-3	NA	TGTGCCAGTAGTATTGCGCCGGGACTCACAGATACGCAGTATTTT	CASSIAPGLTDTQYF
TRBV9	NA	TRBJ2-6	TRBD1	TGTGCCAGCAGCGCCACCGGGACAGGACCATCTGGGGCCAACGTCCTGACTTTC	CASSATGTGPSGANVLTF
TRBV5-1	NA	TRBJ1-2	NA	TGCGCCAGCGGCCCGCTGGGGGTTAACTATGGCTACACCTTC	CASGPLGVNYGYTF
TRBV30	once	TRBJ2-7	TRBD1	TGTGCCTGGACCGGGACAGGCACCTACGAGCAGTACTTC	CAWTGTGTYEQYF
TRBV9	NA	TRBJ2-5	NA	TGTGCCAGCAGTCCTGCTTCGCAGGGAGAGACCCAGTACTTC	CASSPASQGETQYF
TRBV29-1	NA	TRBJ1-1	TRBD1	TGCAGCGTTGACCGTCCCAGGGGGCAAAACACTGAAGCTTTCTTT	CSVDRPRGQNTEAFF
TRBV28	few	TRBJ2-1	NA	TGTGCCAGCAGTCTTCGGGATTTCTGGAATGAGCAGTTCTTC	CASSLRDFWNEQFF
TRBV29-1	few	TRBJ1-4	NA	TGCAGCGCCAGGGACATGAAGAATGAAAAACTGTTTTTT	CSARDMKNEKLFF
TRBV5-1	few	TRBJ2-1	NA	TGCGCCAGCAGCTTGTCCGGGTATGAGCAGTTCTTC	CASSLSGYEQFF
TRBV9	few	TRBJ2-1	TRBD1	TGTGCCAGCAGCGTAGCAGTTGGGACAGTGTCCTACAATGAGCAGTTCTTC	CASSVAVGTVSYNEQFF
TRBV30	NA	TRBJ2-7	TRBD1	TGTGCCTGGATTCTGGACAGGGCCGAGCAGTACTTC	CAWILDRAEQYF
TRBV4-2	NA	TRBJ1-1	NA	TGTGCCAGCAGCCTTCACTCCGGGACGGACTTTGGTGAAGCTTTCTTT	CASSLHSGTDFGEAFF
TRBV6-4	NA	TRBJ2-4	NA	TGTGCCAGCAGTGGCATCCTACGGGCGTATGACAAAAACATTCAGTACTTC	CASSGILRAYDKNIQYF
TRBV19	many	TRBJ2-1	NA	TGTGCCAGTATGAGAGGACCATACAATGAGCAGTTCTTC	CASMRGPYNEQFF
TRBV7-2	few	TRBJ2-5	NA	TGTGCCAGCAGCTTAGCAGGGCCTAGCCGAATGGAGACCCAGTACTTC	CASSLAGPSRMETQYF
TRBV9	many	TRBJ2-3	NA	TGTGCCAGCAGCGTATCGGTCCACGGCGTCCCAATGAACACAGATACGCAGTATTTT	CASSVSVHGVPMNTDTQYF
TRBV29-1	NA	TRBJ2-2	NA	TGCAGCGTCCAGGAGTACACCGGGGAGCTGTTTTTT	CSVQEYTGELFF
TRBV25-1	NA	TRBJ2-3	NA	TGTGCCAGCAGTGAACTCGGGCCGCGGGCGCAGTATTTT	CASSELGPRAQYF
TRBV5-1	few	TRBJ2-3	NA	TGCGCCAGCAGCGAGGCAGATACGCAGTATTTT	CASSEADTQYF
TRBV4-3	NA	TRBJ2-7	NA	TGCGCCAGCAGCCAGGACCGGAGGATGAAGGCGGCCGAGCAGTACTTC	CASSQDRRMKAAEQYF
TRBV4-3	few	TRBJ2-3	NA	TGCGCCAGCAGCCACCCGGCCGATACGCAGTATTTT	CASSHPADTQYF
TRBV11-3	few	TRBJ2-6	NA	TGTGCCAGCAGCTCATCGACCGGCTCTGGGGCCAACGTCCTGACTTTC	CASSSSTGSGANVLTF
TRBV30	NA	TRBJ1-5	TRBD1	TGTGCCTGGAGTCCACAGGGGGCGATAAGCAATCAGCCCCAGCATTTT	CAWSPQGAISNQPQHF
TRBV7-2	many	TRBJ1-4	NA	TGTGCCAGCAGGGGCGACGGTAATGAAAAACTGTTTTTT	CASRGDGNEKLFF
TRBV7-2	few	TRBJ2-7	NA	TGTGCCAGCAGCTCGGGGGTTCCGTCCGAGCAGTACTTC	CASSSGVPSEQYF
TRBV29-1	NA	TRBJ2-7	TRBD1	TGCAGCGTTGAAATGGCGGACAGGGGCTACGAGCAGTACTTC	CSVEMADRGYEQYF
TRBV5-6	few	TRBJ2-5	NA	TGTGCCAGCAGCTTGGACCCACAAGAGACCCAGTACTTC	CASSLDPQETQYF
TRBV30	few	TRBJ1-2	NA	TGTGCCTGGAGTAAGGACAGATTTGGTGGCTACACCTTC	CAWSKDRFGGYTF
TRBV5-4	NA	TRBJ1-2	NA	TGTGCCAGCAGTTTAACGGGGCTGTATGGCTACACCTTC	CASSLTGLYGYTF
TRBV30	few	TRBJ2-1	TRBD2	TGTGCCTGGAGTGGAGGACTAGCGAAACGTAAAAACTACAATGAGCAGTTCTTC	CAWSGGLAKRKNYNEQFF
TRBV29-1	many	TRBJ1-1	NA	TGCAGCGTCGCGACCGATTTTAACACTGAAGCTTTCTTT	CSVATDFNTEAFF